This entry lists 19 T cell receptor beta chains sequenced from one sample in a study of CD8 T cells in ankylosing spondylitis. Their antigens remain unidentified. TCRdb independently ran MiXCR on the 5' RACE reads; one entry per CDR3 protein. The data show hundreds of thousands of distinct CDR3 sequences, 18% seen once. Study outcomes and limitations: A TCR beta motif made of fewer than 10 highly homologous variants seemed typical of ankylosing spondylitis blood.

Sequenced: blood, either unsorted or a sorted T cell fraction (not recorded which). These receptors originate from a male donor with ankylosing spondylitis.

The chain is built from TRBV4-1 and TRBJ1-5; a weak D match, TRBD1 (5 bases). Germline V lookup: CDR1 MGHRA, CDR2 YSYEKL. The CDR3 has 15 amino acids. Trimming cost V 0 bases and J 2 bases, with 8 bases left between them. CDR3 nucleotides: TGCGCCAGCAGCCAAGAGCCGGGGGGCAATCAGCCCCAGCATTTT. This codes for CASSQEPGGNQPQHF.

The V and J genes are TRBV12-3 or TRBV12-4 and TRBJ1-2; no definite D call. Trimming removed 3 bases at V and 3 bases at J, with 11 bases between. CDR3 length: 14 amino acids. The CDR3 spells CASSFGEWDYGYTF. In nucleotides, the CDR3 is TGTGCCAGCAGTTTCGGGGAATGGGACTATGGCTACACCTTC.

In its sample, this clonotype ranks as medium-sized (0.01 to 0.1%). This chain uses TRBV6-1 with TRBJ1-1; unclear D gene. Deletions cut 4 bases from V and 1 base from J, with 10 bases between. This CDR3 is 14 amino acids long. Germline loops: CDR1 MNHNS, CDR2 SASEGT. CDR3 protein: CASSANSRNTEAFF. The CDR3 DNA follows: TGTGCCAGCAGTGCAAACTCGAGGAACACTGAAGCTTTCTTT.

This clonotype has a handful of counts. The chain employs TRBV7-3 and TRBJ2-3; 9 positions match TRBD2. CDR3 size: 19 residues. CDR1 SGHTA and CDR2 FQGTGA come from the germline V gene. With V trimmed by 1 base and J by 4 bases, 15 bases remained unmatched. CDR3 sequence reads: CASSLSPLAGGPSADTQYF. The CDR3 region has the DNA TGTGCCAGCAGCTTAAGTCCTTTGGCGGGAGGGCCCTCTGCAGATACGCAGTATTTT. The full variable domain, with the rest looked up from reference TRBV7-3 and TRBJ2-3, is GAGVSQTPSNKVTEKGKYVELRCDPISGHTALYWYRQSLGQGPEFLIYFQGTGAADDSGLPNDRFFAVRPEGSVSTLKIQRTERGDSAVYLCASSLSPLAGGPSADTQYFGPGTRLTVL.

The chain has TRBV30 and TRBJ2-7; D is undetermined. The CDR3 has 11 residues. Between the trimmed V and J ends, which lost 1 base and 6 bases, there was a span of 7 bases. CDR1 and CDR2 (germline): GTSNPN, SVGIG (reference sequence). The CDR3 protein is CAWSGWAEQYF. CDR3 DNA: TGTGCCTGGAGTGGGTGGGCCGAGCAGTACTTC.

The rearrangement links TRBV14 to TRBJ2-1, with D maybe TRBD2 (6 bases). The V and J ends lost 2 bases and 5 bases respectively, with 16 bases between them. The germline gives CDR1 SGHDN, CDR2 FVKESK. The length of the CDR3 is 16 residues. The CDR3 is CASSQLGRSVNNEQFF. In DNA form, the CDR3 reads TGTGCCAGCAGCCAACTTGGGAGGTCGGTTAACAATGAGCAGTTCTTC. The full variable domain, its missing parts supplied by reference TRBV14 and TRBJ2-1, is EAGVTQFPSHSVIEKGQTVTLRCDPISGHDNLYWYRRVMGKEIKFLLHFVKESKQDESGMPNNRFLAERTGGTYSTLKVQPAELEDSGVYFCASSQLGRSVNNEQFFGPGTRLTVL.

This clonotype has a handful of counts. The rearrangement links TRBV19 to TRBJ1-2; 8 nucleotides line up with TRBD1. The V gene end was trimmed by 5 bases and the J gene end by 4 bases; junction bases not matched to a gene: 6. This CDR3 is 14 amino acids long. Germline-derived CDR1 and CDR2 are LNHDA and SQIVND (reference sequence). CDR3 residues: CASSPVGTGYGYTF. The DNA for the CDR3 is TGTGCCAGTAGTCCAGTCGGGACAGGCTATGGCTACACCTTC. The complete variable domain, with remaining parts taken from reference TRBV19 and TRBJ1-2, reads DGGITQSPKYLFRKEGQNVTLSCEQNLNHDAMYWYRQDPGQGLRLIYYSQIVNDFQKGDIAEGYSVSREKKESFPLTVTSAQKNPTAFYLCASSPVGTGYGYTFGSGTRLTVV.

V and J are TRBV29-1 and TRBJ2-1; a possible D gene is TRBD1 (5 bases). The CDR3 contains 13 residues. The V gene lost 4 bases and the J gene lost 0 bases, with 7 bases spanning the gap. Germline CDR1 SQVTM, CDR2 ANQGSEA. As DNA, the CDR3 is TGCAGCGTTGGCCAGGGCTCCTACAATGAGCAGTTCTTC. It specifies CSVGQGSYNEQFF.

This clonotype appeared a few times. This chain links TRBV2 with TRBJ2-5, with a weak D call TRBD1 (6 bases). V lost 10 bases and J 2 bases, leaving 11 bases between the germline ends. The CDR3 consists of 12 residues. Germline loops: CDR1 SNHLY, CDR2 FYNNEI. CDR3 region: CATEGQQETQYF. The CDR3 DNA reads TGTGCCACCGAGGGACAACAAGAGACCCAGTACTTC. The variable domain in full, completed from reference TRBV2 and TRBJ2-5, reads EPEVTQTPSHQVTQMGQEVILRCVPISNHLYFYWYRQILGQKVEFLVSFYNNEISEKSEIFDDQFSVERPDGSNFTLKIRSTKLEDSAMYFCATEGQQETQYFGPGTRLLVL.

This clonotype was found a few times. This sequence joins TRBV27 and TRBJ1-1; unclear D gene. The CDR3 consists of 13 residues. CDR1 is MNHEY, CDR2 SMNVEV, per germline (reference sequence). Trimming stripped 6 bases from V and 3 bases from J, with 11 bases between. Here the CDR3 reads CASRWHRDTEAFF. The CDR3, as DNA: TGTGCCAGCAGGTGGCATAGGGACACTGAAGCTTTCTTT.

This clonotype occurred many times. This chain's CDR3 is CASSLVQGPYGYTF. As DNA, the CDR3 is TGTGCCAGCAGCTTAGTTCAGGGGCCCTATGGCTACACCTTC. The V and J genes are TRBV7-9 and TRBJ1-2, with a possible D match to TRBD1 (6 bases). The CDR3 is 14 residues long. CDR1 is SEHNR and CDR2 is FQNEAQ in the germline V gene (reference sequence). The ends were cut back, 1 base at V and 4 bases at J, with 10 bases in the middle.

This clonotype occurred many times. This chain joins TRBV5-1 and TRBJ2-7, with 7 bases matching TRBD2. CDR1 and CDR2 (germline): SGHRS, YFSETQ. Trimming took 3 bases from V and 3 from J; bases not matched to a gene: 3. The CDR3 consists of 13 residues. DNA of the CDR3: TGCGCCAGCAGCTACCGGACTAGCTACGAGCAGTACTTC. Protein sequence: CASSYRTSYEQYF.

V gene TRBV7-9 combines with J gene TRBJ1-1; D is undetermined. CDR3 size: 12 residues. With 5 bases removed from V and 6 bases from J, the gap between germline ends came to 10 bases. Germline V gene lookup returns CDR1 SEHNR and CDR2 FQNEAQ (reference sequence). The CDR3 DNA is TGTGCCAGCAGCCAAGCGGACGCTGAAGCTTTCTTT. It translates to CASSQADAEAFF.

This clonotype was detected a few times. This chain uses TRBV10-3 with TRBJ1-2; D is undetermined. Looked up from germline, CDR1 is ENHRY and CDR2 is SYGVKD. Deletions cut 10 bases from V and 4 bases from J, with 19 bases between. The CDR3 totals 14 residues. The CDR3: CATAHGELTYGYTF. For the CDR3, the DNA is TGTGCCACCGCCCATGGTGAACTCACCTATGGCTACACCTTC.

The chain recombines TRBV10-3 with TRBJ2-1; TRBD2 agrees at 11 bases. The CDR3 is 14 amino acids. The V and J ends lost 8 bases and 3 bases, in that order; junction bases with no gene match: 3. CDR1 is ENHRY and CDR2 is SYGVKD in the germline V gene. CDR3 nucleotide sequence: TGTGCCATCGCAGGGACTAGCGGCTACAATGAGCAGTTCTTC. Translating it yields CAIAGTSGYNEQFF.

V is TRBV27 and J is TRBJ1-5, with a possible D match to TRBD1 (5 bases). V was pared by 4 bases and J by 7 bases, with 20 bases between. This CDR3 is built from 16 residues. CDR1 and CDR2 from the germline V gene are MNHEY and SMNVEV (reference sequence). CDR3: CASSSIRVGAGQPQHF. DNA for the CDR3: TGTGCCAGCAGTTCCATTCGGGTAGGGGCTGGACAGCCCCAGCATTTT.

The gene calls are TRBV27 and TRBJ1-2; 8 bases match TRBD1. The CDR3 loop spans 14 amino acids. The V gene's germline CDR1 is MNHEY and CDR2 SMNVEV (reference sequence). Unmatched junction bases numbered 12, after V lost 7 bases and J lost 8 bases. CDR3 region: CASKADTGGHGYTF. For the CDR3, the DNA is TGTGCCAGCAAAGCGGATACAGGGGGTCACGGCTACACCTTC.

This clonotype was found a few times. V usage is TRBV3-1 and J usage is TRBJ2-1, with TRBD2 identical over 9 bases. The germline V gene has CDR1 LGHDT and CDR2 YNNKEL (reference sequence). The CDR3 consists of 18 residues. Unmatched junction bases numbered 10, after V lost 0 bases and J lost 4 bases. The CDR3 here is CASSQDWRLAGPYNEQFF. As DNA, the CDR3 is TGTGCCAGCAGCCAAGATTGGAGGCTAGCGGGGCCATACAATGAGCAGTTCTTC.

This clonotype was counted ten times or more. This rearrangement joins TRBV4-1 to TRBJ2-7; D perhaps matches TRBD1 (6 bases). Germline V gene data show CDR1 as MGHRA and CDR2 as YSYEKL. The length of the CDR3 is 16 residues. Trimming took off 0 bases at V and 3 bases at J, with 15 bases between the two ends. CDR3 in amino acids: CASSQDPTGTDYEQYF. CDR3 DNA: TGCGCCAGCAGCCAAGATCCAACAGGGACCGACTACGAGCAGTACTTC.